This passage covers 9 T cell receptor beta chains from one sample sequenced in a study of shared clonotypes between healthy human individuals. The repertoire was sequenced with immunoSEQ multiplex PCR; TCRdb's copy has only in-frame clones and lacks some. The table has about 820,000 clones, almost 95% seen once. CD45RO negativity and positive selection for CCR7 defined naive CD8 cells, a population that excluded terminally differentiated effector memory CD45RA+ cells. Sequencing was performed on naive CD8+ T cells sorted from blood. The receptor set was obtained from a man aged 30 to 45 in good health.

V and J are TRBV6-5 and TRBJ2-7; D gene unclear. The CDR3 is 13 residues long. V was trimmed by 5 bases and J by 7 bases, leaving 15 bases between them. In germline, CDR1 is MNHEY, CDR2 SVGAGI. The CDR3 nucleotides are TGTGCCAGCAGTATAAACTATGAGAGGGAGCAGTACTTC. This sequence encodes CASSINYEREQYF.

The chain carries TRBV4-1 and TRBJ2-7; D remains unclear. This CDR3 contains 14 residues. CDR1 is MGHRA and CDR2 is YSYEKL in the germline V gene. Trimming cost V 0 bases and J 4 bases, with 10 bases left between them. This chain's CDR3 is CASSQEATRYEQYF. Here the CDR3 DNA reads TGCGCCAGCAGCCAAGAGGCGACGCGATACGAGCAGTACTTC.

This rearrangement joins TRBV6-6 to TRBJ2-7; D is possibly TRBD1 or TRBD2 (5 bases each). V was pared by 2 bases and J by 0 bases, with 14 bases between. The CDR3 runs to 16 residues. From germline, CDR1 is MNHNY and CDR2 SVGAGI (reference sequence). The CDR3 DNA reads TGTGCCAGCAGTTACCTCGACTGGGACGGCTCCTACGAGCAGTACTTC. It specifies CASSYLDWDGSYEQYF.

The chain links TRBV13 to TRBJ2-7, with 11 bases matching TRBD2. This CDR3 contains 18 residues. The germline V gene has CDR1 PRHDT and CDR2 FYEKMQ (reference sequence). Trimming took 0 bases from V and 6 from J; bases not matched to a gene: 13. The CDR3: CASSLGQTSGSLVVEQYF. The CDR3 coding sequence is TGTGCCAGCAGCTTAGGACAAACTAGCGGGAGTTTGGTCGTCGAGCAGTACTTC.

The chain couples TRBV27 to TRBJ2-7, with a tentative D call TRBD1 (6 bases). CDR1 is MNHEY, CDR2 SMNVEV, per germline (reference sequence). The CDR3 covers 12 residues. The ends were cut back, 10 bases at V and 2 bases at J, with 12 bases in the middle. In DNA, the CDR3 is TGTGCCACCGCGACAGGTACCTACGAGCAGTACTTC. Translating it yields CATATGTYEQYF.

The rearrangement links TRBV9 to TRBJ2-1; tentative D call: TRBD2 (6 bases). Trimming removed 0 bases from V and 8 bases from J, with 15 bases in between. Looked up from germline, CDR1 is SGDLS and CDR2 is YYNGEE. The CDR3 totals 15 residues. The DNA for the CDR3 is TGTGCCAGCAGCGTAGATCACGGGAGATCTCATGAGCAGTTCTTC. Its protein product is CASSVDHGRSHEQFF.

The chain links TRBV27 to TRBJ2-6; D not certain. V was cut by 2 bases and J by 0 bases, with 5 bases left in between. The CDR3 runs to 15 residues. Germline V gene data show CDR1 as MNHEY and CDR2 as SMNVEV (reference sequence). The CDR3 protein is CASSLGVSGANVLTF. The CDR3 coding sequence is TGTGCCAGCAGTTTAGGGGTCTCTGGGGCCAACGTCCTGACTTTC. The full variable domain, with the rest looked up from reference TRBV27 and TRBJ2-6, is EAQVTQNPRYLITVTGKKLTVTCSQNMNHEYMSWYRQDPGLGLRQIYYSMNVEVTDKGDVPEGYKVSRKEKRNFPLILESPSPNQTSLYFCASSLGVSGANVLTFGAGSRLTVL.

The chain employs TRBV27 and TRBJ2-2; 7 nucleotides match TRBD2. Looked up from germline, CDR1 is MNHEY and CDR2 is SMNVEV (reference sequence). Trimming removed 6 bases from V and 5 bases from J; junction bases left unmatched: 9. CDR3 length equals 15 residues. The CDR3 DNA follows: TGTGCCAGCAGAGATCAGACTAGCAGAACCGGGGAGCTGTTTTTT. Amino acid sequence: CASRDQTSRTGELFF.

This rearrangement joins TRBV4-3 to TRBJ2-7; 14 nucleotides align to TRBD2. The V gene end was trimmed by 0 bases and the J gene end by 2 bases; junction bases not matched to a gene: 6. The CDR3 has 18 amino acids. Germline V gene data show CDR1 as LGHNA and CDR2 as YSLEER. The CDR3 here is CASSQDSGLAGGAYEQYF. The CDR3 DNA sequence: TGCGCCAGCAGCCAAGATAGCGGACTAGCGGGAGGCGCCTACGAGCAGTACTTC.